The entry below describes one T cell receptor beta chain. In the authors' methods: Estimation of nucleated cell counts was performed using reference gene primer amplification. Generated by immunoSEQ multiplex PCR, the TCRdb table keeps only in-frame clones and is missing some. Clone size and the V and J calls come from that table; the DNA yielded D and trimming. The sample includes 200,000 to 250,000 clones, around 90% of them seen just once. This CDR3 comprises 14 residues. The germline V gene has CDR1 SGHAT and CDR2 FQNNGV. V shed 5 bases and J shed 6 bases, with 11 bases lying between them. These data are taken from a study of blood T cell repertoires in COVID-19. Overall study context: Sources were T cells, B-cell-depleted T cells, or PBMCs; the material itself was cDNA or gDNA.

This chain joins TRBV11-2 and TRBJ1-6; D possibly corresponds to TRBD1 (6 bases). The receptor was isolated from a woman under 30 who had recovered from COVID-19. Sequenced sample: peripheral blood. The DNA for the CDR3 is TGTGCCAGCAGCCCGACAGGCCCTAATTCACCCCTCCACTTT. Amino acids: CASSPTGPNSPLHF.